This T cell receptor beta chain was sequenced during a study of T cell responses to AZD1222 COVID-19 vaccine. Overall study results and limits: Clonal diversity was possibly underestimated; the donors were predominantly white British and more often female.

The CDR3 runs to 13 residues. Trimming left V 3 bases short and J 5 bases short, with 11 bases between. Germline-derived CDR1 and CDR2 are SQVTM and ANQGSEA. On this clone itself: No antigen is known for it.

Sequenced by immunoSEQ multiplex PCR; TCRdb stores in-frame clones only, minus some. Here the sample spans about 67,000 clones, 80% to 85% being singletons. The origin of this receptor is an adult in good health. The chain recombines TRBV29-1 with TRBJ2-4; D possibly matches TRBD1 or TRBD2 (5 bases each). This material consisted of peripheral blood, taken on day 0 of AZD1222 vaccination. The CDR3 coding sequence is TGCAGCGTTGATCTCTGGGGACAAAACATTCAGTACTTC. It is translated as CSVDLWGQNIQYF.